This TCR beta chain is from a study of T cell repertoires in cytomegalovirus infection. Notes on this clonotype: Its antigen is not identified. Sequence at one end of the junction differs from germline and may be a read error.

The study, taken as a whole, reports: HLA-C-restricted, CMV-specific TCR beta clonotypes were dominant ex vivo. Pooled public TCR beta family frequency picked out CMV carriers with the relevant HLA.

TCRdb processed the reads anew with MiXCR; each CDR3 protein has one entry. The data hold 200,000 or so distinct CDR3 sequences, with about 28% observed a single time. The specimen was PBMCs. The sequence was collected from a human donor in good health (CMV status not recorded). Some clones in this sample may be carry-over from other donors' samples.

CDR3 sequence: CASSRPGTGLTEELFF. The CDR3 DNA is TGTGCCAGCAGTCGTCCGGGGACAGGGTTGACCGAGGAGCTGTTTTTT. V is TRBV12-3 or TRBV12-4 and J is TRBJ2-2, with 9 bases that match TRBD1. The CDR3 spans 16 residues.